The 31 T cell receptor beta chains listed next were all sequenced from one sample in a study of blood T cell repertoires in COVID-19 (dated by TCRdb to about 2020). Library preparation used the immunoSEQ multiplex PCR assay. TCRdb carries this immuneACCESS record with in-frame sequences only. Its versions omit some clonotypes, under half of them owing to an unresolved V gene in the studies checked, with the rest unexplained. The sample yields some 130,000 clones; about 89% were counted once. The top ten hold 10% to 12% of the sample. The sequenced sample was peripheral blood. Every receptor here comes from a woman between 65 and 79 years old with COVID-19, enrolled during active disease.

The V call is TRBV10-3, the J call TRBJ1-3; D is undetermined. CDR1 ENHRY and CDR2 SYGVKD come from the germline V gene. V gave up 4 bases and J gave up 0 bases, with 13 bases separating them. This CDR3 has 16 amino acids. The DNA for the CDR3 is TGTGCCATCAGTGGGAGGTCGGACGACTCTGGAAACACCATATATTTT. Its protein is CAISGRSDDSGNTIYF.

V is TRBV7-3 and J is TRBJ1-1; TRBD1 might be the D (5 bases). The CDR3 has 14 amino acids. The V end lost 7 bases, the J end lost 5 bases, and 17 bases lay between the germline ends. Germline V lookup: CDR1 SGHTA, CDR2 FQGTGA. The CDR3 reads CASTPVPGMTEAFF. CDR3 DNA: TGTGCCAGCACCCCTGTCCCAGGGATGACTGAAGCTTTCTTT.

The chain is built from TRBV6-5 and TRBJ2-7; 8 positions match TRBD2. Germline V CDR1 and CDR2: MNHEY, SVGAGI. J lost 6 bases, V lost 8 bases, and 0 bases had no gene match. The CDR3 extends over 10 amino acids. The CDR3 is CASLAGEQYF. The CDR3 nucleotides are TGTGCCAGCCTAGCGGGCGAGCAGTACTTC.

This chain connects TRBV28 to TRBJ1-2; a possible D gene is TRBD1 (5 bases). V lost 4 bases and J lost 5, with 8 bases in between. Germline V lookup: CDR1 MDHEN, CDR2 SYDVKM. The CDR3 loop spans 12 amino acids. The CDR3 DNA sequence: TGTGCCAGCAGTTGGGGGGGATATGGCTACACCTTC. Protein product: CASSWGGYGYTF.

The chain carries TRBV11-2 and TRBJ2-7, with TRBD1 as a possible D gene (6 bases). The CDR3 consists of 14 residues. Per the germline V gene, CDR1 is SGHAT and CDR2 is FQNNGV. Trimming took off 5 bases at V and 0 bases at J, with 11 bases between the two ends. CDR3 loop: CASSPGHTSYEQYF. As DNA, the CDR3 is TGTGCCAGCAGCCCGGGACATACCTCCTACGAGCAGTACTTC.

V usage is TRBV19 and J usage is TRBJ1-5; D might be TRBD1 (5 bases). The ends were cut back, 3 bases at V and 7 bases at J, with 16 bases in the middle. Germline V lookup: CDR1 LNHDA, CDR2 SQIVND (reference sequence). This CDR3 spans 15 amino acids. CDR3 sequence reads: CASSINSGEGQPQHF. CDR3 coding DNA: TGTGCCAGTAGTATCAACAGCGGGGAGGGGCAGCCCCAGCATTTT.

The CDR3 sequence: CASRTAPGRGSTNTGELFF. The CDR3 DNA reads TGTGCCAGCAGAACGGCCCCCGGGCGGGGCTCCACGAACACCGGGGAGCTGTTTTTT. The chain couples TRBV5-6 to TRBJ2-2; the D gene is possibly TRBD2 (6 bases). From germline, CDR1 is SGHDT and CDR2 YYEEEE. The CDR3 length is 19 residues. The germline V and J ends were trimmed by 5 bases and 0 bases, with 23 bases remaining between them.

The CDR3 loop reads CASSFSSGGFDEQFF. DNA for the CDR3: TGTGCCAGCAGTTTCTCCAGCGGGGGGTTTGATGAGCAGTTCTTC. The chain joins TRBV28 to TRBJ2-1, with 9 positions matching TRBD2. Germline trimming cut 3 bases from V and 8 bases from J; bases unmatched to any gene: 8. CDR1 is MDHEN and CDR2 is SYDVKM in the germline V gene. This CDR3 is 15 amino acids long.

V usage is TRBV24-1 and J usage is TRBJ2-5; a weak D match, TRBD1 (5 bases). From germline, CDR1 is KGHDR and CDR2 SFDVKD. V gave up 2 bases and J gave up 5 bases, with 11 bases separating them. This CDR3 region has 14 residues. The DNA of the CDR3 is TGTGCCACCAGTGATTCAGGGATGCGGGAGACCCAGTACTTC. This codes for CATSDSGMRETQYF.

This clone was recorded only once. The rearrangement links TRBV5-6 to TRBJ2-3; 7 bases match TRBD2. There are 15 residues in the CDR3. Germline V gives CDR1 SGHDT, CDR2 YYEEEE. V was pared by 2 bases and J by 2 bases, with 5 bases of the junction left unmatched. In DNA form, the CDR3 reads TGTGCCAGCAGCTTAAGGCGGGGGTACACAGATACGCAGTATTTT. Translated, it gives CASSLRRGYTDTQYF.

The J gene is TRBJ2-1, the V gene TRBV28, with 12 bases that match TRBD1. The ends lost 5 bases at V and 7 bases at J; junction bases unmatched: 18. CDR1 is MDHEN and CDR2 is SYDVKM in the germline V gene. This CDR3 is built from 19 residues. The CDR3 sequence: CASSQGQGARTSKRNEQFF. The DNA for the CDR3 is TGTGCCAGCAGTCAGGGACAGGGGGCTAGGACTAGCAAGAGAAATGAGCAGTTCTTC.

The chain is built from TRBV6-1 and TRBJ1-1; a possible D gene is TRBD1 (5 bases). Germline V gives CDR1 MNHNS, CDR2 SASEGT. The length of the CDR3 is 14 residues. V was trimmed by 2 bases and J by 5 bases, leaving 12 bases between them. The chain's CDR3 is CASSEMGGGTEAFF. CDR3 bases: TGTGCCAGCAGTGAAATGGGGGGGGGAACTGAAGCTTTCTTT.

The chain couples TRBV6-5 to TRBJ1-1; D is ambiguous. The CDR3 totals 16 residues. Trimming took 4 bases from V and 4 from J, leaving 19 bases between them. The germline gives CDR1 MNHEY, CDR2 SVGAGI. The CDR3 bases are TGTGCCAGCAGTTCCCTGGGTGCGAGGGAACCCACTGAAGCTTTCTTT. This gives the protein CASSSLGAREPTEAFF.

The chain employs TRBV7-8 and TRBJ2-7; TRBD1 might be the D (6 bases). The CDR3 runs 15 residues. V was clipped by 0 bases and J by 3 bases, with 12 bases between them. The germline V gene has CDR1 SGHVS and CDR2 FQNEAQ. CDR3 residues: CASSLAGTNHYEQYF. Written as DNA, the CDR3 is TGTGCCAGCAGCTTAGCGGGGACAAACCACTACGAGCAGTACTTC.

This clone was found once. The chain recombines TRBV11-2 with TRBJ2-2; no definite D call. The CDR3 has 15 amino acids. Germline V gene lookup returns CDR1 SGHAT and CDR2 FQNNGV. Trimming left V 2 bases short and J 1 base short, with 8 bases between. DNA of the CDR3: TGTGCCAGCAGCTTAAGTCTGAGGAACACCGGGGAGCTGTTTTTT. Translating gives CASSLSLRNTGELFF.

V and J are TRBV7-8 and TRBJ2-3; no reliable D call. V lost 0 bases and J lost 5, with 15 bases in between. The germline V gene encodes CDR1 SGHVS and CDR2 FQNEAQ. The length of the CDR3 is 16 residues. The CDR3 region has the DNA TGTGCCAGCAGCTTAGCGCGGTGGTCTTTCAGAGATACGCAGTATTTT. Translating it yields CASSLARWSFRDTQYF. Full variable domain (missing parts from reference TRBV7-8 and TRBJ2-3): GAGVSQSPRYKVAKRGQDVALRCDPISGHVSLFWYQQALGQGPEFLTYFQNEAQLDKSGLPSDRFFAERPEGSVSTLKIQRTQQEDSAVYLCASSLARWSFRDTQYFGPGTRLTVL.

The CDR3, as DNA: TGTGCCAGCAGCCAAGACAGGGGGAATGGCTACACCTTC. Protein product: CASSQDRGNGYTF. The rearrangement joins TRBV3-1 (or the pseudogene TRBV3-2) to TRBJ1-2; 7 bases agree with TRBD1. This CDR3 region has 13 residues. V lost 0 bases to trimming and J lost 6 bases; unmatched junction nucleotides: 1. Germline CDR1 reads LGHDT; CDR2 reads YNNKEL (reference sequence).

V and J are TRBV12-3 or TRBV12-4 and TRBJ2-1; no clear D gene. The CDR3 is made up of 12 amino acids. The V gene lost 8 bases and the J gene lost 1 base, with 6 bases spanning the gap. The CDR3 region is CASGGSYNEQFF. The CDR3 DNA follows: TGTGCCAGCGGCGGATCCTACAATGAGCAGTTCTTC.

The chain recombines TRBV9 with TRBJ2-2; a possible D gene is TRBD2 (6 bases). This CDR3 has 17 amino acids. V lost 0 bases and J lost 1, with 13 bases in between. Germline lookup yields CDR1 SGDLS and CDR2 YYNGEE. The CDR3 sequence: CASSVAGSGGNTGELFF. As DNA, the CDR3 is TGTGCCAGCAGCGTAGCTGGATCCGGGGGGAACACCGGGGAGCTGTTTTTT.

This rearrangement joins TRBV24-1 to TRBJ2-3; D is uncertain. Trimming left V 12 bases short and J 4 bases short, with 13 bases between. The CDR3 spans 12 residues. In germline, CDR1 is KGHDR, CDR2 SFDVKD. The CDR3 loop is CASSATADTQYF. CDR3 nucleotide sequence: TGTGCCTCGTCAGCAACAGCAGATACGCAGTATTTT.

V usage is TRBV5-1 and J usage is TRBJ2-6, with 7 nucleotides matching TRBD1. Germline CDR1 and CDR2: SGHRS and YFSETQ. The CDR3 covers 17 residues. V dropped 0 bases and J dropped 2; count of bases not matched to a gene: 5. The CDR3 bases are TGCGCCAGCAGCTTGGGAGGGACAGAACCTGGGGCCAACGTCCTGACTTTC. Amino acids: CASSLGGTEPGANVLTF.

Regarding this clone: The identical CDR3 is also encoded by other nucleotide sequences in the sample. The gene calls are TRBV28 and TRBJ1-2, with TRBD1 identical over 7 bases. V shed 6 bases, J shed 4 bases, and the junction held 2 bases outside the gene matches. This CDR3 comprises 12 residues. The germline CDR1 and CDR2 sequences are MDHEN and SYDVKM. The chain's CDR3 is CASRDRVYGYTF. CDR3 DNA: TGTGCCAGCAGAGACAGGGTCTATGGCTACACCTTC.

This chain connects TRBV19 to TRBJ2-1; 12 nucleotides align to TRBD1. Germline CDR1 and CDR2: LNHDA and SQIVND (reference sequence). J lost 8 bases, V lost 3 bases, and 5 bases had no gene match. This CDR3 region has 15 residues. The CDR3 protein is CASSIRDRGQDEQFF. In DNA form, the CDR3 reads TGTGCCAGTAGTATCCGGGACAGGGGGCAGGATGAGCAGTTCTTC.

The chain has TRBV6-2 or TRBV6-3 and TRBJ1-1, with TRBD1 as a possible D gene (6 bases). Trimming took 6 bases from V and 3 from J, leaving 14 bases between them. Germline CDR1 MNHEY, CDR2 SVGEGT. The CDR3 consists of 14 residues. CDR3 loop: CASSPHREYTEAFF. The CDR3 nucleotides read TGTGCCAGCAGCCCCCACAGGGAGTACACTGAAGCTTTCTTT.

V usage is TRBV21-1 and J usage is TRBJ1-2; the DNA was not used to check the table's D call, TRBD1. TRBV21-1 is reported as a pseudogene. The CDR3 contains 17 residues. CDR3 bases: TGTGCCAGCAACTGCGACCGGGACAGGGGGTCTAACTATGGCTACACCTTC. Translating it yields CASNCDRDRGSNYGYTF.

The V call is TRBV6-1, the J call TRBJ1-2; no clear D gene. Germline-derived CDR1 and CDR2 are MNHNS and SASEGT. The germline V and J ends were trimmed by 2 bases and 3 bases, with 13 bases remaining between them. CDR3 length: 15 amino acids. Written as DNA, the CDR3 is TGTGCCAGCAGTGAACCGATCCGCTACTACTATGGCTACACCTTC. Translated, it gives CASSEPIRYYYGYTF.

About this clone itself: The junction shows a germline mismatch at one end, possibly a read error. The genes are TRBV7-7 and TRBJ2-5, with TRBD2 matching over 11 bases. Germline lookup yields CDR1 SSHAT and CDR2 FNYEAQ (reference sequence). The CDR3 is 16 residues long. The CDR3 protein is CASSLGPSGGQETQYF. In DNA, the CDR3 is TGTGCTAGCAGCTTAGGACCTAGCGGGGGGCAGGAGACCCAGTACTTC.

J is TRBJ2-7 and V is TRBV25-1; 7 bases fit TRBD1. The CDR3 has 14 amino acids. With V trimmed by 6 bases and J by 2 bases, 7 bases remained unmatched. In germline, CDR1 is MGHDK, CDR2 SYGVNS. The CDR3 protein is CASRIRQGTYEQYF. As DNA, the CDR3 is TGTGCCAGCAGAATTAGACAGGGAACCTACGAGCAGTACTTC.

This chain links TRBV4-2 with TRBJ2-5; 11 bases agree with TRBD2. In germline, CDR1 is LGHNA, CDR2 YNFKEQ. The length of the CDR3 is 19 residues. The ends lost 4 bases at V and 2 bases at J; junction bases unmatched: 15. CDR3 sequence: CASSRVLSSGGAGQETQYF. The CDR3 nucleotides are TGTGCCAGCAGCCGCGTCCTGAGTAGCGGGGGGGCGGGGCAAGAGACCCAGTACTTC.

The genes are TRBV5-5 and TRBJ2-2; 7 nucleotides agree with TRBD2. The CDR3 spans 16 residues. Germline CDR1 reads SGHKS; CDR2 reads YYEKEE (reference sequence). Trimming at V came to 0 bases and at J to 7 bases, leaving 9 bases not matched to a gene. The CDR3 loop is CASSLVTGGMHGELFF. As DNA, the CDR3 is TGTGCCAGCAGCTTGGTTACCGGGGGGATGCACGGGGAGCTGTTTTTT.

The V and J genes are TRBV28 and TRBJ1-6, with D possibly TRBD1 on 5 matching bases. The CDR3 covers 15 residues. CDR1 is MDHEN and CDR2 is SYDVKM in the germline V gene. V dropped 6 bases and J dropped 4 bases, with 13 bases sitting between them. The CDR3 loop is CASSLGQGYNSPLHF. In nucleotides, the CDR3 is TGTGCCAGCAGCCTGGGGCAGGGTTATAATTCACCCCTCCACTTT. Complete variable domain (other parts from reference TRBV28 and TRBJ1-6): DVKVTQSSRYLVKRTGEKVFLECVQDMDHENMFWYRQDPGLGLRLIYFSYDVKMKEKGDIPEGYSVSREKKERFSLILESASTNQTSMYLCASSLGQGYNSPLHFGNGTRLTVT.